A selection of T cell receptor beta chains follows, all from one sample in a study of blood T cell repertoires in COVID-19. Sequenced by immunoSEQ multiplex PCR; TCRdb stores in-frame clones only, minus some. The sample has about 240,000 clones, 82% seen once. Sequencing was performed on peripheral blood. All receptors derive from a woman aged 18-29 years with acute or convalescent COVID-19. CDR3s include the opening cysteine and the closing phenylalanine or tryptophan. D genes are given only for firm matches. The listing skips clone size in some rows; elsewhere it reads once, few, many or a size class.

D | J | V | size | CDR3 | DNA
TRBD1 | TRBJ2-2 | TRBV5-1 | . | CASSRRDREGGELFF | TGCGCCAGCAGCAGGAGGGACAGGGAAGGCGGGGAGCTGTTTTTT
. | TRBJ1-1 | TRBV28 | few | CASSPIHLNTEAFF | TGTGCCAGCAGCCCGATACATTTGAACACTGAAGCTTTCTTT
TRBD2 | TRBJ2-1 | TRBV11-2 | . | CASSPDGVAGAGYNEQFF | TGTGCCAGCAGCCCAGACGGGGTGGCGGGAGCCGGCTACAATGAGCAGTTCTTC
. | TRBJ2-2 | TRBV27 | . | CASSLFAGFGGELFF | TGTGCCAGCAGTTTATTTGCAGGGTTCGGCGGGGAGCTGTTTTTT
. | TRBJ1-6 | TRBV30 | . | CAWSVQNSPLHF | TGTGCCTGGAGTGTACAAAATTCACCCCTCCACTTT
. | TRBJ1-1 | TRBV3-1/TRBV3-2 | . | CASSQGLQGAAFF | TGTGCCAGCAGCCAAGGATTACAGGGTGCGGCTTTCTTT
. | TRBJ1-2 | TRBV18 | once | CASSPPPGSYGYTF | TGTGCCAGCTCACCACCTCCCGGGAGCTATGGCTACACCTTC
. | TRBJ1-2 | TRBV30 | . | CAWSVHRGLGYGYTF | TGTGCCTGGAGTGTACATCGGGGGTTAGGCTATGGCTACACCTTC
. | TRBJ2-7 | TRBV15 | . | CATSRDFYEQYF | TGTGCCACCAGCAGAGACTTCTACGAGCAGTACTTC
. | TRBJ1-1 | TRBV27 | . | CASSFGGRGTLNTEAFF | TGTGCCAGCAGTTTCGGGGGGCGGGGGACCCTGAACACTGAAGCTTTCTTT
TRBD2 | TRBJ2-7 | TRBV27 | . | CASSPDRLAGGFTYEQYF | TGTGCCAGCAGTCCGGACCGACTAGCGGGAGGCTTTACCTACGAGCAGTACTTC
TRBD2 | TRBJ2-1 | TRBV7-2 | . | CASSPQFWLAGGLSEQFF | TGTGCCAGCAGCCCCCAGTTTTGGCTAGCGGGAGGGTTGTCTGAGCAGTTCTTC
TRBD1 | TRBJ1-5 | TRBV13 | once | CASSLTGALNPRGQPQHF | TGTGCCAGCAGCTTGACAGGGGCCCTCAATCCCCGCGGTCAGCCCCAGCATTTT
TRBD1 | TRBJ2-7 | TRBV19 | . | CATEQTGGIYEQYF | TGTGCCACCGAGCAGACAGGGGGCATCTACGAGCAGTACTTC
TRBD1 | TRBJ1-1 | TRBV6-6 | . | CASSYKTGRNTEAFF | TGTGCCAGCAGTTACAAGACAGGGAGGAACACTGAAGCTTTCTTT
. | TRBJ1-4 | TRBV18 | . | CASSLAGVREKLFF | TGTGCCAGCTCATTGGCAGGGGTGAGAGAAAAACTGTTTTTT
. | TRBJ2-1 | TRBV7-2 | . | CASSLGATPYNEQFF | TGTGCCAGCAGCTTAGGGGCCACTCCCTACAATGAGCAGTTCTTC
. | TRBJ1-2 | TRBV11-2 | . | CASSLERQALNYGYTF | TGTGCCAGCAGCTTAGAAAGACAGGCCCTTAACTATGGCTACACCTTC
. | TRBJ2-3 | TRBV7-2 | . | CASSPWTGTDTQYF | TGTGCCAGCAGCCCTTGGACAGGCACAGATACGCAGTATTTT
TRBD2 | TRBJ2-7 | TRBV9 | . | CASSVDPSGTYEQYF | TGTGCCAGCAGCGTAGACCCTAGCGGGACCTACGAGCAGTACTTC
TRBD1 | TRBJ1-1 | TRBV14 | . | CASSHAPTGGAFF | TGTGCCAGCAGCCATGCCCCGACAGGGGGAGCTTTCTTT
TRBD1 | TRBJ1-5 | TRBV27 | . | CASRPKTGPYQPQHF | TGTGCCAGCAGGCCTAAGACAGGGCCTTACCAGCCCCAGCATTTT
. | TRBJ2-1 | TRBV7-9 | . | CASSPSVGAQGLINEQFF | TGTGCCAGCAGCCCCAGCGTAGGTGCCCAAGGTTTGATCAATGAGCAGTTCTTC
TRBD2 | TRBJ2-1 | TRBV4-3 | . | CASSQGAGGPLYNEQFF | TGCGCCAGCAGCCAAGGGGCGGGAGGGCCCCTATACAATGAGCAGTTCTTC
. | TRBJ2-3 | TRBV12-3/TRBV12-4 | . | CASSLSTDTQYF | TGTGCCAGCAGCCTTAGCACAGATACGCAGTATTTT
. | TRBJ1-2 | TRBV7-2 | . | CASSADRSNYGYTF | TGTGCCAGCAGCGCGGACAGATCTAACTATGGCTACACCTTC
TRBD2 | TRBJ2-3 | TRBV19 | . | CASSIGLAGEKSTDTQYF | TGTGCCAGTAGTATTGGACTAGCGGGTGAAAAGAGCACAGATACGCAGTATTTT
TRBD2 | TRBJ2-2 | TRBV24-1 | . | CATSAASGRVSTGELFF | TGTGCCACCAGTGCGGCTAGCGGGAGGGTGTCCACCGGGGAGCTGTTTTTT
TRBD2 | TRBJ2-5 | TRBV28 | . | CASRFWASGMDETQYF | TGTGCCAGCAGATTCTGGGCTAGCGGGATGGACGAGACCCAGTACTTC
TRBD2 | TRBJ2-1 | TRBV6-5 | . | CASSYLAGTGDEQFF | TGTGCCAGCTCCTACTTAGCGGGAACGGGGGATGAGCAGTTCTTC
. | TRBJ1-1 | TRBV11-2 | . | CASSFDLGGTEAFF | TGTGCCAGCAGCTTCGATTTGGGGGGCACTGAAGCTTTCTTT
. | TRBJ2-2 | TRBV6-2/TRBV6-3 | . | CASSLAHLGELFF | TGTGCCAGCAGTTTAGCTCACCTCGGGGAGCTGTTTTTT
. | TRBJ1-2 | TRBV28 | . | CASSLFSYGYTF | TGTGCCAGCAGTTTATTCTCCTATGGCTACACCTTC
TRBD2 | TRBJ2-3 | TRBV28 | . | CASSLGVLAGVTQYF | TGTGCCAGCAGTTTAGGGGTGCTAGCGGGAGTTACGCAGTATTTT